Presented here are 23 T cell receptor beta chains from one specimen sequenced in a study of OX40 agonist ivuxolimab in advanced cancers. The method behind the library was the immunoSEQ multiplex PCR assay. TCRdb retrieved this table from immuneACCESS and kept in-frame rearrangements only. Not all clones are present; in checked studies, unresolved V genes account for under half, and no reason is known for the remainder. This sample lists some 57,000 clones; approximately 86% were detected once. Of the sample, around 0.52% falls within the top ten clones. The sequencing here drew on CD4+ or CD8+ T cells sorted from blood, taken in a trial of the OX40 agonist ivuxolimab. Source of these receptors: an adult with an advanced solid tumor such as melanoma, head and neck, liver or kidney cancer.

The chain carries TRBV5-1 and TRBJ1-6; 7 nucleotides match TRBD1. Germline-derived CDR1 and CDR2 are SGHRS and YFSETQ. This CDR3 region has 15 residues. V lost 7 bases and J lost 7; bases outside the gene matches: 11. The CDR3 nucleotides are TGCGCCAGCGCTCCCCGACAGGGAGGGAATTCACCCCTCCACTTT. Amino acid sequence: CASAPRQGGNSPLHF.

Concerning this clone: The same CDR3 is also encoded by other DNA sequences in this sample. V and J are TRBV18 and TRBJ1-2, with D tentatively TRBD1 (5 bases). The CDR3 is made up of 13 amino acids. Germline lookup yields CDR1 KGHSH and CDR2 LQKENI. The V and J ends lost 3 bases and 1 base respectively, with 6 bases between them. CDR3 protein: CASSPDSNYGYTF. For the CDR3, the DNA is TGTGCCAGCTCACCTGACAGTAACTATGGCTACACCTTC.

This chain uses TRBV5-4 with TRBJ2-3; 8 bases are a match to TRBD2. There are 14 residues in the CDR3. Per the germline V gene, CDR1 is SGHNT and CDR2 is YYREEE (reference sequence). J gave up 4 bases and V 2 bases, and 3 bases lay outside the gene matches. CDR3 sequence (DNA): TGTGCCAGCAGCTTTTCGGGGGGGCCAGATACGCAGTATTTT. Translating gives CASSFSGGPDTQYF.

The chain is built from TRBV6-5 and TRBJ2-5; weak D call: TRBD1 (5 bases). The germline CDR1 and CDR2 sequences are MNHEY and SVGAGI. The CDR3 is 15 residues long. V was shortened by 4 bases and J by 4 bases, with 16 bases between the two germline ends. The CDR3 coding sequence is TGTGCCAGCAGTTCTCCAACAGGTGGCCGAGAGACCCAGTACTTC. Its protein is CASSSPTGGRETQYF.

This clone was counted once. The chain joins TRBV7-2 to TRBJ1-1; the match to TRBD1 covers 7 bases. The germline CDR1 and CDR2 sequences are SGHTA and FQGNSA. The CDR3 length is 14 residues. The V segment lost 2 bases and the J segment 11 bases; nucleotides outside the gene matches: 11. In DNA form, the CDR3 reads TGTGCCAGCAGCTTAACGACAGGGACGGTTAAGGCTTTCTTT. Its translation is CASSLTTGTVKAFF.

This CDR3 reads CASSTQGAQEETQYF. In DNA form, the CDR3 reads TGTGCCAGCTCGACACAGGGGGCGCAGGAAGAGACCCAGTACTTC. The genes are TRBV28 and TRBJ2-5; TRBD1 matches at 9 bases. V shed 8 bases and J 3 bases; nucleotides not matched to a gene: 10. CDR1 is MDHEN, CDR2 SYDVKM, per germline. The CDR3 spans 15 residues.

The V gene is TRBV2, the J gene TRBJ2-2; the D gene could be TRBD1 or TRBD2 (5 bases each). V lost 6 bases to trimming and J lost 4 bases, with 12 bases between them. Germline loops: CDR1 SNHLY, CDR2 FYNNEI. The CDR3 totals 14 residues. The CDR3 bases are TGTGCCAGCAGGGGGGTGGTGGGCACCGGGGAGCTGTTTTTT. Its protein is CASRGVVGTGELFF.

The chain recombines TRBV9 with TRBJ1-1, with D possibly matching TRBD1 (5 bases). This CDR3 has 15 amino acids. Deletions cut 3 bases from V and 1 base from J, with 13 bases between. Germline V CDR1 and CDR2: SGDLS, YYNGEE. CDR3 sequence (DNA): TGTGCCAGCAGCGCGGACACTGGGGGGAACACTGAAGCTTTCTTT. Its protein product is CASSADTGGNTEAFF.

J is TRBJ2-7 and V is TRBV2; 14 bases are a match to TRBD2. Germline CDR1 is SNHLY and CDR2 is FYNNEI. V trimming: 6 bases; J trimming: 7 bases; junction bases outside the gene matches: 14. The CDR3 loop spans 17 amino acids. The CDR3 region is CASRPTGTSGSLREQYF. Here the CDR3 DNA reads TGTGCCAGCAGGCCGACCGGGACTAGCGGGAGCCTACGGGAGCAGTACTTC.

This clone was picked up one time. CDR3 residues: CASSQELTENTEAFF. CDR3 coding DNA: TGTGCCAGCAGCCAAGAACTGACAGAGAACACTGAAGCTTTCTTT. The rearrangement joins TRBV4-2 to TRBJ1-1, with a weak D call TRBD1 (5 bases). V shed 0 bases and J shed 1 base, with 9 bases lying between them. The CDR3 has 15 amino acids. Germline V gene data show CDR1 as LGHNA and CDR2 as YNFKEQ.

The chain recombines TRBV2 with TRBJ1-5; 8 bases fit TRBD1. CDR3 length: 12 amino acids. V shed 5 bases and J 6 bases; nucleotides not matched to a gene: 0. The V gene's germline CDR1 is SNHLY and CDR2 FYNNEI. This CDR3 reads CASSQGAQPQHF. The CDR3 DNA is TGTGCCAGCAGTCAGGGGGCTCAGCCCCAGCATTTT. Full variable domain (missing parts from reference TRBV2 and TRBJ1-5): EPEVTQTPSHQVTQMGQEVILRCVPISNHLYFYWYRQILGQKVEFLVSFYNNEISEKSEIFDDQFSVERPDGSNFTLKIRSTKLEDSAMYFCASSQGAQPQHFGDGTRLSIL.

CDR3 DNA sequence: TGTGCTAAGAGCGGATCAAATTCCTACAATGAGCAGTTCTTC. As protein: CAKSGSNSYNEQFF. The chain has TRBV30 and TRBJ2-1, with a possible D match to TRBD2 (5 bases). The CDR3 contains 14 residues. CDR1 and CDR2 from the germline V gene are GTSNPN and SVGIG (reference sequence).

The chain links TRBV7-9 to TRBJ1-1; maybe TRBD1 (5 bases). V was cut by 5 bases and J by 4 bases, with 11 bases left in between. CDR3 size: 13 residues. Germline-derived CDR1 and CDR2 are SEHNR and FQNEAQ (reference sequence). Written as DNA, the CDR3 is TGTGCCAGCAGCCCGGGGGGGGGCACTGAAGCTTTCTTT. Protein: CASSPGGGTEAFF.

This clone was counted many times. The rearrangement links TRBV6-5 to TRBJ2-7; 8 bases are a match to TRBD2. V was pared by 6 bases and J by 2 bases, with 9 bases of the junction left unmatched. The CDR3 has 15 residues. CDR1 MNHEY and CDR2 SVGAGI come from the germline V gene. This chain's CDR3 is CASRTYFSGAYEQYF. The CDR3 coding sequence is TGTGCCAGCAGAACTTATTTTAGCGGGGCCTACGAGCAGTACTTC.

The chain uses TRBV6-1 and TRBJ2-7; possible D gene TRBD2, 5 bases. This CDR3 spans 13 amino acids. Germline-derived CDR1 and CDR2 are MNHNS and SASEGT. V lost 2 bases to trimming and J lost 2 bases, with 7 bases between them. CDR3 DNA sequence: TGTGCCAGCAGTGAAACGGGAACCTACGAGCAGTACTTC. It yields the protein CASSETGTYEQYF.

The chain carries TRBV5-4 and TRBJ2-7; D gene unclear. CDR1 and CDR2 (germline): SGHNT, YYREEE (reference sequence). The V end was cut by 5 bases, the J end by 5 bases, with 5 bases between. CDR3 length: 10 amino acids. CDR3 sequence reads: CASRWNEQYF. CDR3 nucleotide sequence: TGTGCCAGCAGATGGAACGAGCAGTACTTC.

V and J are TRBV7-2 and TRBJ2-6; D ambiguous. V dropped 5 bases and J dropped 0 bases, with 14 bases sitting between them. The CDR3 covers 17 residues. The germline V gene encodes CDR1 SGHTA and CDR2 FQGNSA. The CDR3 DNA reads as TGTGCCAGCAGCCCCCACTCAGCCAACTCTGGGGCCAACGTCCTGACTTTC. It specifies CASSPHSANSGANVLTF.

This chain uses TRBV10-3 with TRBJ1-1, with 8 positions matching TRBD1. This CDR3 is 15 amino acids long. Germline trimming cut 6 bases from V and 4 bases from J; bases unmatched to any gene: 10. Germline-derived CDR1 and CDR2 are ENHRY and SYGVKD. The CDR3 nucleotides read TGTGCCATCAGCGGAGGTGGGGACAGGCTCACTGAAGCTTTCTTT. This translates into CAISGGGDRLTEAFF.

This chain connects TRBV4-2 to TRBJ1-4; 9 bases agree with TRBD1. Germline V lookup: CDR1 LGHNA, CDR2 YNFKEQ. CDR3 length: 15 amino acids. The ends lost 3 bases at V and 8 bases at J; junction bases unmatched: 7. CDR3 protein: CASSHPTGGKEKLFF. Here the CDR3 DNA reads TGTGCCAGCAGCCACCCGACAGGGGGAAAGGAAAAACTGTTTTTT.

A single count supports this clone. In DNA, the CDR3 is TGTGCCATCAGGGCAGGGGGCGATCAGCCCCAGCATTTT. Amino acid sequence: CAIRAGGDQPQHF. This chain uses TRBV10-3 with TRBJ1-5, with 8 positions matching TRBD1. Trimming removed 6 bases from V and 5 bases from J; junction bases left unmatched: 3. Germline CDR1 reads ENHRY; CDR2 reads SYGVKD. This CDR3 has 13 residues.

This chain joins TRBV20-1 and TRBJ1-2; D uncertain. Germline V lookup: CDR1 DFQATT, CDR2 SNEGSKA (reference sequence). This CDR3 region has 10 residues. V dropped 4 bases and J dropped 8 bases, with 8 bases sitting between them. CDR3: CSAKGGGYTF. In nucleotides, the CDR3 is TGCAGTGCTAAGGGCGGGGGCTACACCTTC.

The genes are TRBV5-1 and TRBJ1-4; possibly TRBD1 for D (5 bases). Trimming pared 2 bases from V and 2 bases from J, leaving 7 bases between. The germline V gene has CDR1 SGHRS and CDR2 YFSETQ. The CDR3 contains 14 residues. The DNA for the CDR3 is TGCGCCAGCAGCTTTAAGGGGACTAATGAAAAACTGTTTTTT. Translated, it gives CASSFKGTNEKLFF.

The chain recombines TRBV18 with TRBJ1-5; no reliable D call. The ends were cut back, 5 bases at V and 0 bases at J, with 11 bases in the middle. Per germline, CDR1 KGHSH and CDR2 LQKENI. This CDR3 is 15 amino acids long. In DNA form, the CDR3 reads TGTGCCAGCTCAGGAGACCGCGATAGCAATCAGCCCCAGCATTTT. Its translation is CASSGDRDSNQPQHF.